This T cell receptor beta chain is from a study of blood T cells in healthy people across ages. Findings of the study overall: Comparison with aged donors showed that long-lived donors had more naive CD4+ cells and higher diversity.

Russia was home to the donors, healthy Caucasian individuals aged roughly 6 to 95. Through a sample-barcoded 5' primer and a J-beta primer mix, a second PCR was run for 7 to 11 cycles. The template-switch adaptor was a 5' adaptor with 12 random nucleotides. It tagged each cDNA molecule. TCRdb itself ran the 5' RACE reads through MiXCR, one entry per CDR3 protein. The repertoire includes approximately 1,100,000 distinct CDR3 sequences, under 55% of them detected once, and about 19% sits in the top ten. For this clonotype: The antigen remains unidentified.

Germline CDR1 MNHEY, CDR2 SMNVEV (reference sequence). This CDR3 has 15 residues. The ends lost 5 bases at V and 2 bases at J; junction bases unmatched: 8. This sequence originates from a woman aged 55 to 70 in good health. The sequencing sample was made of blood. This chain uses TRBV27 with TRBJ1-1; the match to TRBD1 covers 7 bases. CDR3 sequence reads: CASSRITGVNTEAFF. The CDR3 DNA reads as TGTGCCAGCAGTCGAATTACAGGGGTTAACACTGAAGCTTTCTTT.